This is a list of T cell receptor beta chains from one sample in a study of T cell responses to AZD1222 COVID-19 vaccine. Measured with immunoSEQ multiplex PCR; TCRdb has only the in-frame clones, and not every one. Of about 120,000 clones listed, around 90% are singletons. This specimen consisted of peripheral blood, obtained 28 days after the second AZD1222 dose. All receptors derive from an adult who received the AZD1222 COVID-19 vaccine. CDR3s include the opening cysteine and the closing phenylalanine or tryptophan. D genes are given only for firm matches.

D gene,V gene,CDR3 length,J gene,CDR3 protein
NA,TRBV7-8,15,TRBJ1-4,CASSPGRGPNEKLFF
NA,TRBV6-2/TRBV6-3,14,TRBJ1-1,CASSYWGVNTEAFF
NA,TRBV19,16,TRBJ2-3,CASSTPQQGRADTQYF
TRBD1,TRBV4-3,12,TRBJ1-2,CASRGTDYGYTF
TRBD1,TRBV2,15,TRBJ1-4,CASSGQGAVNEKLFF
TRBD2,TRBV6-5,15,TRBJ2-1,CASSSGGHSYNEQFF
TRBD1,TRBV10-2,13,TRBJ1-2,CASSGQGARGYTF
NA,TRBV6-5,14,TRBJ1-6,CASSDIRLNSPLHF
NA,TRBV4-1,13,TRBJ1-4,CASSRGHNEKLFF
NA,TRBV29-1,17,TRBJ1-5,CSVPGQLLLYSNQPQHF
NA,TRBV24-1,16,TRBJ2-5,CATSHIGAGAQETQYF
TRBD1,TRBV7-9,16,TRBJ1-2,CASSSRGGSDNYGYTF
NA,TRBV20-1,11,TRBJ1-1,CSAGTRPEAFF
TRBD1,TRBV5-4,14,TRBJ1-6,CASSRGQGNSPLHF
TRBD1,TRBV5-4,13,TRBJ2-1,CASSWDRDNEQFF
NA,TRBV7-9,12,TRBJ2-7,CASSPTPYEQYF
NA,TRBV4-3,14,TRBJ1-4,CASSQETRVEKLFF
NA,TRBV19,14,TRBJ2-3,CASSIGPSTDTQYF
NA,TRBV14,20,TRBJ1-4,CASSQGLVSLRSGTNEKLFF